What follows are 28 T cell receptor beta chains derived from one specimen sequenced in a study of a mutant IDH1 vaccine in newly diagnosed glioma. Time point of the sample: week 5, during vaccination. What each vaccine dose contained was 300 ug of mutant IDH1 20-mer peptide, accompanied by topical imiquimod. Which antigens these TCRs recognize remains unknown. The method was immunoSEQ multiplex PCR; TCRdb's version includes in-frame clones alone and lacks a portion of them. Altogether fewer than 40,000 clones are present, 75% to 85% being singletons, with the ten largest covering more than 5%. Sequenced material: PBMCs, taken from a glioma patient whose treatment included an IDH1 peptide vaccine. These receptors came from a man between 40 and 49 years old with glioma.

This sequence joins TRBV30 and TRBJ1-6; D uncertain. There are 13 residues in the CDR3. In germline, CDR1 is GTSNPN, CDR2 SVGIG (reference sequence). Between the trimmed V and J ends, which lost 4 bases and 9 bases, there was a span of 13 bases. CDR3 sequence: CAWTPGWRSPLHF. The CDR3 DNA is TGTGCCTGGACCCCGGGGTGGCGTTCACCCCTCCACTTT.

The chain links TRBV5-1 to TRBJ1-6; no clear D gene. In germline, CDR1 is SGHRS, CDR2 YFSETQ. Trimming pared 2 bases from V and 6 bases from J, leaving 18 bases between. The CDR3 is 17 residues long. The CDR3 sequence: CASSFTPPSGSNSPLHF. As DNA, the CDR3 is TGCGCCAGCAGCTTCACCCCTCCTTCGGGATCTAATTCACCCCTCCACTTT.

The chain combines TRBV6-5 with TRBJ2-5; a possible D gene is TRBD2 (6 bases). With 0 bases removed from V and 5 bases from J, the gap between germline ends came to 16 bases. This CDR3 is 16 amino acids long. The germline gives CDR1 MNHEY, CDR2 SVGAGI. CDR3 DNA sequence: TGTGCCAGCAGTTACTCGAACGTGGGGAGGACCGAGACCCAGTACTTC. It is translated as CASSYSNVGRTETQYF.

The chain combines TRBV11-2 with TRBJ2-7, with D unresolved. Germline CDR1 and CDR2: SGHAT and FQNNGV. CDR3 size: 11 residues. Trimming shortened V by 2 bases and J by 5 bases, and 4 bases separated the two germline ends. DNA of the CDR3: TGTGCCAGCAGCTTATTCGACGAGCAGTACTTC. Translation gives CASSLFDEQYF.

The chain carries TRBV5-1 and TRBJ1-6; D gene ambiguous. The CDR3 is 15 residues long. Between the trimmed V and J ends, which lost 0 bases and 2 bases, there was a span of 6 bases. Germline CDR1 is SGHRS and CDR2 is YFSETQ. The CDR3 sequence is CASSLGGTYNSPLHF. In DNA, the CDR3 is TGCGCCAGCAGCTTGGGGGGAACCTATAATTCACCCCTCCACTTT.

This chain connects TRBV10-3 to TRBJ1-5; weak D call: TRBD1 (6 bases). This CDR3 comprises 14 residues. Germline V gene lookup returns CDR1 ENHRY and CDR2 SYGVKD. Trimming shortened V by 6 bases and J by 5 bases, and 14 bases separated the two germline ends. The CDR3 loop reads CAISLLPGDQPQHF. For the CDR3, the DNA is TGTGCCATCAGCCTACTCCCAGGGGATCAGCCCCAGCATTTT.

CDR3 region: CASRDGKNSPLHF. As DNA, the CDR3 is TGCGCCAGCAGGGACGGAAAAAATTCACCCCTCCACTTT. The chain employs TRBV10-2 and TRBJ1-6; no reliable D call. Germline CDR1 WSHSY, CDR2 SAAADI. The CDR3 is 13 amino acids. With 6 bases removed from V and 7 bases from J, the gap between germline ends came to 10 bases.

The rearrangement links TRBV30 to TRBJ1-5; D is ambiguous. This CDR3 comprises 15 residues. The germline V gene has CDR1 GTSNPN and CDR2 SVGIG (reference sequence). The germline V and J ends were trimmed by 1 base and 2 bases, with 12 bases remaining between them. The CDR3, as DNA: TGTGCCTGGAGTGGAACCGCGTGGGGCAATCAGCCCCAGCATTTT. It translates to CAWSGTAWGNQPQHF.

This rearrangement joins TRBV5-4 to TRBJ2-5, with D hard to call. V lost 3 bases and J 2 bases, leaving 11 bases between the germline ends. CDR3 length: 14 residues. Germline-derived CDR1 and CDR2 are SGHNT and YYREEE (reference sequence). CDR3 in DNA: TGTGCCAGCAGCTCCGCCCAGACACAAGAGACCCAGTACTTC. Its translation is CASSSAQTQETQYF.

The rearrangement links TRBV6-5 to TRBJ2-2; D not resolved. The length of the CDR3 is 11 residues. Trimming shortened V by 6 bases and J by 7 bases, and 6 bases separated the two germline ends. Germline lookup yields CDR1 MNHEY and CDR2 SVGAGI. The CDR3 loop is CASRSGGELFF. CDR3 nucleotide sequence: TGTGCCAGCAGATCGGGCGGGGAGCTGTTTTTT.

The chain employs TRBV2 and TRBJ2-5; 11 bases fit TRBD1. The V gene end was trimmed by 9 bases and the J gene end by 7 bases; junction bases not matched to a gene: 7. Germline CDR1 reads SNHLY; CDR2 reads FYNNEI. The CDR3 totals 13 residues. As DNA, the CDR3 is TGTGCCAGTCGGACAGGGGGCTTCGGGACCCAGTACTTC. It encodes CASRTGGFGTQYF.

The V call is TRBV5-1, the J call TRBJ1-2; D perhaps matches TRBD1 (5 bases). CDR1 and CDR2 (germline): SGHRS, YFSETQ. The CDR3 extends over 13 amino acids. With 1 base removed from V and 6 bases from J, the gap between germline ends came to 10 bases. The CDR3 here is CASSLSGGDGYTF. In nucleotides, the CDR3 is TGCGCCAGCAGCTTGTCTGGGGGAGATGGCTACACCTTC. Full variable domain (remainder filled in from reference TRBV5-1 and TRBJ1-2): KAGVTQTPRYLIKTRGQQVTLSCSPISGHRSVSWYQQTPGQGLQFLFEYFSETQRNKGNFPGRFSGRQFSNSRSEMNVSTLELGDSALYLCASSLSGGDGYTFGSGTRLTVV.

A few counts support this clone. The chain combines TRBV4-1 with TRBJ2-1; D is unclear. The V gene's germline CDR1 is MGHRA and CDR2 YSYEKL. There are 16 residues in the CDR3. Trimming shortened V by 0 bases and J by 4 bases, and 13 bases separated the two germline ends. The CDR3: CASSQDRQPGYNEQFF. CDR3 DNA: TGCGCCAGCAGCCAAGATAGGCAACCTGGATACAATGAGCAGTTCTTC.

The chain employs TRBV10-2 and TRBJ1-2; D gene uncertain. This CDR3 spans 13 amino acids. The V gene's germline CDR1 is WSHSY and CDR2 SAAADI. V lost 2 bases and J 7 bases, leaving 11 bases between the germline ends. Here the CDR3 DNA reads TGCGCCAGCAGTGAGACCCAAGTCCGTGGCTACACCTTC. As protein: CASSETQVRGYTF.

This clone was seen a single time. V and J are TRBV9 and TRBJ1-6; D not resolved. CDR3 length: 14 residues. In germline, CDR1 is SGDLS, CDR2 YYNGEE. V lost 0 bases, J lost 10 bases, and 11 bases lay in between. In nucleotides, the CDR3 is TGTGCCAGCAGCGTAGCCGGGAGGGAGTCACCCCTCCACTTT. Translated, it gives CASSVAGRESPLHF.

This clone ranks as medium-sized. A junction end diverges from the germline sequence, so it may reflect a read error. The chain carries TRBV4-1 and TRBJ1-5; D might be TRBD1 (5 bases). The germline gives CDR1 MGHRA, CDR2 YSYEKL. The CDR3 is 15 residues long. The CDR3: CASSQDFRDGQPQHF. CDR3 nucleotides: TGCGCCAGCAGTCAAGATTTTAGGGACGGACAGCCCCAGCATTTT.

This CDR3 reads CATSRDPFGGYTF. As DNA, the CDR3 is TGTGCCACCAGCAGGGATCCCTTCGGCGGCTACACCTTC. The chain joins TRBV15 to TRBJ1-2, with no clear D. Per germline, CDR1 LNHNV and CDR2 YYDKDF (reference sequence). V dropped 3 bases and J dropped 8 bases, with 13 bases sitting between them. The CDR3 contains 13 residues.

The rearrangement uses TRBV5-5 and TRBJ1-5; D is uncertain. The CDR3 is made up of 18 amino acids. Germline V CDR1 and CDR2: SGHKS, YYEKEE (reference sequence). V lost 5 bases and J lost 0, with 21 bases in between. The CDR3 loop reads CASSYRPPAQNSNQPQHF. The CDR3 DNA reads TGTGCCAGCAGTTATCGACCCCCGGCACAGAATAGCAATCAGCCCCAGCATTTT.

This CDR3 reads CASSYSRTTNTEAFF. CDR3 DNA: TGTGCCAGCAGTTACTCGAGGACAACAAACACTGAAGCTTTCTTT. This chain connects TRBV6-5 to TRBJ1-1; weak D call: TRBD1 (5 bases). Looked up from germline, CDR1 is MNHEY and CDR2 is SVGAGI. The CDR3 length is 15 residues. The germline V and J ends were trimmed by 0 bases and 2 bases, with 10 bases remaining between them.

The chain joins TRBV6-1 to TRBJ2-7, with D perhaps given as TRBD1 or TRBD2 (6 bases each). This CDR3 has 13 amino acids. The germline V gene encodes CDR1 MNHNS and CDR2 SASEGT. V dropped 7 bases and J dropped 3 bases, with 13 bases sitting between them. CDR3 coding DNA: TGTGCCAGCACACTAGGGGGGAACTACGAGCAGTACTTC. Its protein product is CASTLGGNYEQYF.

This clone was picked up a small number of times. The genes are TRBV11-2 and TRBJ2-5, with 16 nucleotides matching TRBD2. This CDR3 region has 15 residues. The junction had 4 bases not matched to a gene; V was cut back by 6 bases and J by 6 bases. Per the germline V gene, CDR1 is SGHAT and CDR2 is FQNNGV. CDR3 DNA: TGTGCCAGCAGGGGACTAGCGGGGGGGCCGAAGACCCAGTACTTC. Encoded protein: CASRGLAGGPKTQYF.

The chain couples TRBV25-1 to TRBJ1-6; unclear D gene. V lost 6 bases to trimming and J lost 3 bases, with 12 bases between them. CDR1 MGHDK and CDR2 SYGVNS come from the germline V gene. This CDR3 is built from 15 residues. CDR3 sequence: CASRGRAGYNSPLHF. The CDR3 region has the DNA TGTGCCAGCAGGGGGAGGGCAGGCTATAATTCACCCCTCCACTTT. Full variable domain (remainder filled in from reference TRBV25-1 and TRBJ1-6): EADIYQTPRYLVIGTGKKITLECSQTMGHDKMYWYQQDPGMELHLIHYSYGVNSTEKGDLSSESTVSRIRTEHFPLTLESARPSHTSQYLCASRGRAGYNSPLHFGNGTRLTVT.

The V and J genes are TRBV19 and TRBJ1-1; 9 nucleotides line up with TRBD1. Germline CDR1 LNHDA, CDR2 SQIVND (reference sequence). V lost 3 bases and J lost 4; bases outside the gene matches: 3. CDR3 length: 14 amino acids. The CDR3 protein is CASSIQGQGTEAFF. Written as DNA, the CDR3 is TGTGCCAGTAGTATTCAGGGACAGGGCACTGAAGCTTTCTTT. Variable domain in full (rest from reference TRBV19 and TRBJ1-1): DGGITQSPKYLFRKEGQNVTLSCEQNLNHDAMYWYRQDPGQGLRLIYYSQIVNDFQKGDIAEGYSVSREKKESFPLTVTSAQKNPTAFYLCASSIQGQGTEAFFGQGTRLTVV.

CDR3 protein: CASRPPKGPRYGYTF. The CDR3 DNA reads as TGCGCCAGCAGACCCCCCAAGGGCCCGCGCTATGGCTACACCTTC. The chain couples TRBV23-1 to TRBJ1-2; unclear D gene. TRBV23-1 is reported as an ORF; its role is uncertain. The CDR3 extends over 15 amino acids. V lost 6 bases and J 4 bases, leaving 18 bases between the germline ends.

This chain uses TRBV6-5 with TRBJ1-6; the match to TRBD1 covers 7 bases. Germline V gene data show CDR1 as MNHEY and CDR2 as SVGAGI. The CDR3 runs to 14 residues. V was clipped by 5 bases and J by 4 bases; unmatched bases: 2. This CDR3 is CASSRDRYNSPLHF. CDR3 in DNA: TGTGCCAGCAGTCGGGACAGATATAATTCACCCCTCCACTTT.

The J gene is TRBJ2-1, the V gene TRBV6-1, with 12 bases lining up with TRBD1. The germline CDR1 and CDR2 sequences are MNHNS and SASEGT. This CDR3 is built from 15 residues. Trimming removed 8 bases from V and 7 bases from J; junction bases left unmatched: 9. For the CDR3, the DNA is TGTGCCAGCGATACACCGGGACAGGGGGCAAATGAGCAGTTCTTC. As protein: CASDTPGQGANEQFF.

The chain has TRBV6-1 and TRBJ2-7; TRBD1 matches at 8 bases. The CDR3 length is 16 residues. Germline assignment: CDR1 MNHNS and CDR2 SASEGT. V lost 0 bases, J lost 3 bases, and 7 bases stayed unmatched. The CDR3 protein is CASSEADRDSYYEQYF. CDR3 DNA: TGTGCCAGCAGTGAAGCGGACAGGGATTCCTACTACGAGCAGTACTTC.

CDR3: CASSLRWGYEQYF. The CDR3 DNA sequence: TGCGCCAGCAGCTTGAGATGGGGCTACGAGCAGTACTTC. The gene calls are TRBV5-1 and TRBJ2-7; D gene unclear. Trimming shortened V by 1 base and J by 3 bases, and 8 bases separated the two germline ends. Germline lookup yields CDR1 SGHRS and CDR2 YFSETQ. The CDR3 runs to 13 residues.